Following are 8 T cell receptor beta chains from one sample sequenced in a study of T cells expressing NK-cell markers. TCRdb reprocessed the 5' RACE reads and reports one entry per CDR3 protein, with no DNA. The sample totals a few hundred thousand distinct CDR3 sequences. Sequenced sample: blood T cells: a sorted CD56 or NKG2C T cell subset, CD4+ or CD8+ T cells, or bulk PBMC T cells (not recorded which). The origin of the receptors is a man aged 18-75 years in good health.

The chain recombines TRBV15 with TRBJ2-5; TCRdb selects TRBD1, and the lack of DNA leaves this call unchecked. There are 15 residues in the CDR3. Germline assignment: CDR1 LNHNV and CDR2 YYDKDF (reference sequence). The CDR3 region is CATSRGGQIQETQYF. The whole variable domain, filled in from reference TRBV15 and TRBJ2-5, reads DAMVIQNPRYQVTQFGKPVTLSCSQTLNHNVMYWYQQKSSQAPKLLFHYYDKDFNNEADTPDNFQSRRPNTSFCFLDIRSPGLGDTAMYLCATSRGGQIQETQYFGPGTRLLVL.

This rearrangement joins TRBV6-1 to TRBJ1-5; with no DNA, the TCRdb D assignment of TRBD1 cannot be verified. The CDR3 runs 17 residues. CDR1 is MNHNS and CDR2 is SASEGT in the germline V gene. CDR3 amino acids: CASSGSTGQGKNQPQHF.

The chain carries TRBV3-1 and TRBJ2-7; there is no DNA to check the TCRdb D call of TRBD1. The CDR3 consists of 13 residues. From germline, CDR1 is LGHDT and CDR2 YNNKEL (reference sequence). This CDR3 reads CASSPPYSYEQYF.

CDR3 sequence reads: CASSLAAGGQTQYF. The V gene is TRBV7-2, the J gene TRBJ2-5; the TCRdb D gene call, TRBD1, has no DNA to confirm it. The CDR3 loop spans 14 amino acids. Per the germline V gene, CDR1 is SGHTA and CDR2 is FQGNSA.

J is TRBJ1-2 and V is TRBV29-1; no DNA is available, so the TRBD1 call from TCRdb remains unchecked. The CDR3 is 13 amino acids. Germline V gene sequence: CDR1 SQVTM, CDR2 ANQGSEA. The CDR3 sequence: CSVEPGQSYGYTF.

The chain has TRBV30 and TRBJ2-5; without DNA, the TCRdb call of TRBD1 cannot be checked. This CDR3 has 13 residues. Germline CDR1 and CDR2: GTSNPN and SVGIG (reference sequence). This chain's CDR3 is CARDRYSQETQYF.

V usage is TRBV18 and J usage is TRBJ1-1; absent DNA, TCRdb's TRBD1 call cannot be checked. There are 16 residues in the CDR3. Germline assignment: CDR1 KGHSH and CDR2 LQKENI. The CDR3 loop reads CASSRSPGQGDTEAFF.

The chain is built from TRBV5-4 and TRBJ2-1; TCRdb names TRBD2, which stays unverified in the absence of DNA. Germline V gene sequence: CDR1 SGHNT, CDR2 YYREEE (reference sequence). The CDR3 contains 15 residues. This chain's CDR3 is CASSPQAGGYNEQFF.